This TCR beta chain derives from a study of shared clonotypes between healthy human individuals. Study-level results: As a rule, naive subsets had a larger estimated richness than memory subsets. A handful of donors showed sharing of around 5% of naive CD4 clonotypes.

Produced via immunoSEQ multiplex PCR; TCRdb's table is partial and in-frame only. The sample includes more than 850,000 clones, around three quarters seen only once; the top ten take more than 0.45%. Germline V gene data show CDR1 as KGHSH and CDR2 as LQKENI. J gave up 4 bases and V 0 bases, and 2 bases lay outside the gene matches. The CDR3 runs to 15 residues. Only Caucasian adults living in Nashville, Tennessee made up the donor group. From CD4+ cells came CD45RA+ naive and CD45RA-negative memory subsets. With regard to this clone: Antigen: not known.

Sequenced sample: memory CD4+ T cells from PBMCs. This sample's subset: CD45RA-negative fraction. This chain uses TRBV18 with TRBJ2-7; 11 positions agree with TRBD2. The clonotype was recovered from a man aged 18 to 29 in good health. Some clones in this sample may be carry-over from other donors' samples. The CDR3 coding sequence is TGTGCCAGCTCACCACCACTAGCGGGGGTTTACGAGCAGTACTTC. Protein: CASSPPLAGVYEQYF.